The clone carrying this T cell receptor beta chain was seen a few times. What it binds is not known. The germline V gene has CDR1 ENHRY and CDR2 SYGVKD. V lost 2 bases and J lost 1; bases outside the gene matches: 3. There are 15 residues in the CDR3. This sample is part of a study of cytomegalovirus exposure and HLA in healthy donors. Whole-study results and caveats: The classifier was said to identify cytomegalovirus status with high specificity and sensitivity. Among TCR beta chains of equal frequency, HLA-associated ones were more clonally expanded in a later analysis. According to the study, roughly 160 TCR beta chains were cytomegalovirus-associated.

Use of 60 Vbeta and 13 Jbeta primers characterized the PCR. Data came from immunoSEQ multiplex PCR; TCRdb stores just in-frame clones and leaves some out. Counted here are about 180,000 clones, approximately 80% occurring once; the ten biggest clones make up roughly 2.3%. Sample: PBMCs. The sequence was obtained from a male donor in good health and CMV-seronegative. V is TRBV10-3 and J is TRBJ1-1; the match to TRBD1 covers 8 bases. The CDR3 here is CAISELGTGNTEAFF. The CDR3 DNA reads as TGTGCCATCAGTGAGCTCGGGACAGGGAACACTGAAGCTTTCTTT.